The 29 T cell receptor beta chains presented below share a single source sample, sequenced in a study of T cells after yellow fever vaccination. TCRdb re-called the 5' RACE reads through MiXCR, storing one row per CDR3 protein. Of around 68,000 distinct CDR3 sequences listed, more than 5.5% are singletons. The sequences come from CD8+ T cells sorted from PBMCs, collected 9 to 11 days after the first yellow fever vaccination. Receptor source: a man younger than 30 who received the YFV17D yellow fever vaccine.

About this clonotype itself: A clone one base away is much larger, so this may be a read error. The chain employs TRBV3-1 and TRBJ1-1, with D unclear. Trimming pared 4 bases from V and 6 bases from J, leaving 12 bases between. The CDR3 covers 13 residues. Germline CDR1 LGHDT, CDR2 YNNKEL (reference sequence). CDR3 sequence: CASSPDQHAEAFF. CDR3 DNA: TGTGCCAGCAGCCCAGACCAACACGCTGAAGCTTTCTTT.

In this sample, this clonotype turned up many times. The CDR3 bases are TGCGCCAGCAGCCATGCGACAGGCTGGAGTGCTTTCTTT. Its protein product is CASSHATGWSAFF. The genes are TRBV4-3 and TRBJ1-1; D might be TRBD1 (6 bases). Trimming took off 3 bases at V and 11 bases at J, with 16 bases between the two ends. The CDR3 sequence is 13 residues long. The germline V gene has CDR1 LGHNA and CDR2 YSLEER.

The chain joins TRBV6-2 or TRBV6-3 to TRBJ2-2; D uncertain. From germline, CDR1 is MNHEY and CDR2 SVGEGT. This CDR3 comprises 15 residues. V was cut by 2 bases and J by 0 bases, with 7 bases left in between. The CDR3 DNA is TGTGCCAGCAGTTACGCAGCCGCGAACACCGGGGAGCTGTTTTTT. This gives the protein CASSYAAANTGELFF.

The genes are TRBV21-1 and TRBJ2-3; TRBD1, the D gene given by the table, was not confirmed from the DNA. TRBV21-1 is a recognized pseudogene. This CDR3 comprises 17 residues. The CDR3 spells CANFPPQLGGSTDTQYF. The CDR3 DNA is TGTGCCAACTTTCCCCCGCAATTGGGGGGCTCCACAGATACGCAGTATTTT.

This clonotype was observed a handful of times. DNA for the CDR3: TGTGCCAGCAGTCCCGGACAGGGTGTGCTGTTTTTT. This encodes CASSPGQGVLFF. This chain links TRBV12-3 or TRBV12-4 with TRBJ2-2; TRBD1 matches at 8 bases. After removal of 5 bases from V and 13 bases from J, the junction contained 6 bases not matched to a gene. This CDR3 is built from 12 residues.

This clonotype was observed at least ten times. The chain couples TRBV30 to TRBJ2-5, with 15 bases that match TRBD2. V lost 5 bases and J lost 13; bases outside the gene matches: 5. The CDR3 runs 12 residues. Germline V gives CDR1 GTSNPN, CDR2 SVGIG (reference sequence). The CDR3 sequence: CAWGGLAGGRYF. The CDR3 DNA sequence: TGTGCCTGGGGGGGACTAGCGGGGGGCCGGTACTTC.

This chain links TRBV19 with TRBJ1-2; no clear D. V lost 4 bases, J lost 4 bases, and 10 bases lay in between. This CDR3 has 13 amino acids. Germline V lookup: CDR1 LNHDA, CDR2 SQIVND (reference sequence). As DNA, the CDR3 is TGTGCCAGTAGTAATCGGGCTGGCTATGGCTACACCTTC. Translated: CASSNRAGYGYTF.

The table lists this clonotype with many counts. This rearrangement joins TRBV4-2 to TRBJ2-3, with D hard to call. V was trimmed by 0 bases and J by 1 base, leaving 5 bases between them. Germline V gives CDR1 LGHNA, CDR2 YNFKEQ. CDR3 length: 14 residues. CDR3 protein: CASSQDRGTDTQYF. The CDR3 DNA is TGTGCCAGCAGCCAAGATAGGGGCACAGATACGCAGTATTTT.

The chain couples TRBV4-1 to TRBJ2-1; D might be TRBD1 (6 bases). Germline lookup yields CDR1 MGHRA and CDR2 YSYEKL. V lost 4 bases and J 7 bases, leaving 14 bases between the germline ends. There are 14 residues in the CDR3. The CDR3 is CASSRSQGQNEQFF. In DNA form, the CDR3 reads TGCGCCAGCAGCCGCAGCCAGGGGCAGAATGAGCAGTTCTTC.

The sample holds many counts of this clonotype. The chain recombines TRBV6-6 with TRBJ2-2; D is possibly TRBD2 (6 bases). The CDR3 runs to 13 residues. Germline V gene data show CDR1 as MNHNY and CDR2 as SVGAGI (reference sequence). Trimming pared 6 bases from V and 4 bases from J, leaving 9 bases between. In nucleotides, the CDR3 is TGTGCCAGCAGCCTAGCGCGCACCGGGGAGCTGTTTTTT. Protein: CASSLARTGELFF.

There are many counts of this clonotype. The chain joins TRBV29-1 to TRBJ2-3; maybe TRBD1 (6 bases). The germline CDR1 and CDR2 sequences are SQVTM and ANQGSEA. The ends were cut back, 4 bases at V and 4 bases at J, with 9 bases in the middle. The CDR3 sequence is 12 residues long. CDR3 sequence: CSVGDKADTQYF. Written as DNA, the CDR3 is TGCAGCGTTGGGGACAAGGCAGATACGCAGTATTTT.

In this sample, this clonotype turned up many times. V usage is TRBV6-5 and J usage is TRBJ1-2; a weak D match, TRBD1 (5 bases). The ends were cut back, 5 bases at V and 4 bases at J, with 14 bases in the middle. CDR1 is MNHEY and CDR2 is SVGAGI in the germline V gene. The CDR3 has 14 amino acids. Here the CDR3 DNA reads TGTGCCAGCAGTAACGGGGCCCAGGGCTATGGCTACACCTTC. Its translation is CASSNGAQGYGYTF.

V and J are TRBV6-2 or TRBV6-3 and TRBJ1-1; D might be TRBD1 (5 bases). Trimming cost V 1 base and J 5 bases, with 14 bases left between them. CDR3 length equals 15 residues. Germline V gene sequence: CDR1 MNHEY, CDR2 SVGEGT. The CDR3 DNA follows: TGTGCCAGCAGTTACTGGGGGAGGTATTGGACTGAAGCTTTCTTT. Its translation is CASSYWGRYWTEAFF.

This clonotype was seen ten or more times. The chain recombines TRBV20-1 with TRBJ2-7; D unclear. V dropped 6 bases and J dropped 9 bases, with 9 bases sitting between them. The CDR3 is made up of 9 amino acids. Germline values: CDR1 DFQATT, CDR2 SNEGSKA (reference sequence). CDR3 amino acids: CSAAMGQYV. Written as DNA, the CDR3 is TGCAGTGCCGCTATGGGGCAGTACGTC.

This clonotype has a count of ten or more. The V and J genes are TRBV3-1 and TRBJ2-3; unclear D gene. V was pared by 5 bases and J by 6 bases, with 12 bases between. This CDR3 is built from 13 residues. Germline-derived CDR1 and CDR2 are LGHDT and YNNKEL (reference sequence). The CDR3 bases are TGTGCCAGCAGCGCCGTATGGCCGGATACGCAGTATTTT. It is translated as CASSAVWPDTQYF.

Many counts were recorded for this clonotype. The CDR3 bases are TGTGCCAGCAGCGGTTCCGGGACAGGGTCGAGGTATGAGCAGTTCTTC. This sequence encodes CASSGSGTGSRYEQFF. This sequence joins TRBV7-9 and TRBJ2-1, with 9 bases aligning to TRBD1. The CDR3 is 16 amino acids. The germline gives CDR1 SEHNR, CDR2 FQNEAQ (reference sequence). Germline trimming cut 5 bases from V and 8 bases from J; bases unmatched to any gene: 13.

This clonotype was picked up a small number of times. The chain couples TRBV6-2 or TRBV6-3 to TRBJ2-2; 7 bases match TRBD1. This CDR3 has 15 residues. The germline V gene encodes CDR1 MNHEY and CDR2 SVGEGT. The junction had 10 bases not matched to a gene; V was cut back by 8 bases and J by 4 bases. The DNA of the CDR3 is TGTGCCAGCGGGTACAACAGGGGAAGCACCGGGGAGCTGTTTTTT. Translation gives CASGYNRGSTGELFF.

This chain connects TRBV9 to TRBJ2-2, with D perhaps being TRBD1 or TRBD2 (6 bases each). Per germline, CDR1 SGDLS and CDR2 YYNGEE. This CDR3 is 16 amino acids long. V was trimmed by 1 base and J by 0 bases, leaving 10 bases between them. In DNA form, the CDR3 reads TGTGCCAGCAGCGTATTAGGGGGGACGAACACCGGGGAGCTGTTTTTT. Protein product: CASSVLGGTNTGELFF.

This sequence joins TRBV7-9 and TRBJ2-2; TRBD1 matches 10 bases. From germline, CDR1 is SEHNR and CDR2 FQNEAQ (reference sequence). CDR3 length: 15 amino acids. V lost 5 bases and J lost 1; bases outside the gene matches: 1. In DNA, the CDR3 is TGTGCCAGCAGCGGACAGGGGGTGAACACCGGGGAGCTGTTTTTT. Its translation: CASSGQGVNTGELFF.

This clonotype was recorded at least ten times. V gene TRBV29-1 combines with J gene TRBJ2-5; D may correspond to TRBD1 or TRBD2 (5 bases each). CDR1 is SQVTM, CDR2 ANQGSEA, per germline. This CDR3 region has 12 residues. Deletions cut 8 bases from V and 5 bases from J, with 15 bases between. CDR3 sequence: CSMGRMGETQYF. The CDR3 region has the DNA TGCAGCATGGGACGTATGGGGGAGACCCAGTACTTC.

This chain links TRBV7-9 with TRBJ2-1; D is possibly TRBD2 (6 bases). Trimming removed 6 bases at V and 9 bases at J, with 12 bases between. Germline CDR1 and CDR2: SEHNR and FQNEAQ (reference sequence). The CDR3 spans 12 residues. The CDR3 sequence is CASSSGGSEQFF. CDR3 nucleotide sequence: TGTGCCAGCAGTTCCGGGGGTTCTGAGCAGTTCTTC. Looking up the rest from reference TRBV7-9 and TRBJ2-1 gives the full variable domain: DTGVSQNPRHKITKRGQNVTFRCDPISEHNRLYWYRQTLGQGPEFLTYFQNEAQLEKSRLLSDRFSAERPKGSFSTLEIQRTEQGDSAMYLCASSSGGSEQFFGPGTRLTVL.

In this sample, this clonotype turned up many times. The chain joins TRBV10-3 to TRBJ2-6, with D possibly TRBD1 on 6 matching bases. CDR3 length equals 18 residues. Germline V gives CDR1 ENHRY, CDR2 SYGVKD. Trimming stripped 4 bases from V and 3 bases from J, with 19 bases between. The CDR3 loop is CAISGWQGLRDGANVLTF. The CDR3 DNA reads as TGTGCCATCAGTGGGTGGCAGGGGCTTAGGGATGGGGCCAACGTCCTGACTTTC.

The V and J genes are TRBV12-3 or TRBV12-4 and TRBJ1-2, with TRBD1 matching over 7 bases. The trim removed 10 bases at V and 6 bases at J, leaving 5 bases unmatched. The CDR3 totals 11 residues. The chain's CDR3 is CATNRGNGYTF. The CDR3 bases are TGTGCCACCAACAGGGGCAATGGCTACACCTTC.

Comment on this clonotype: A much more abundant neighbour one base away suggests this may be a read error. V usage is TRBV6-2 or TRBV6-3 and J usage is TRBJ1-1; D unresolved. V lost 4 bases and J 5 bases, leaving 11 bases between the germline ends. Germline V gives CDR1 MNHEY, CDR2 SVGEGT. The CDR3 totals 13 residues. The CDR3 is CASSSRACTEAFF. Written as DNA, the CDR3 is TGTGCCAGCAGTTCGCGTGCTTGTACTGAAGCTTTCTTT.

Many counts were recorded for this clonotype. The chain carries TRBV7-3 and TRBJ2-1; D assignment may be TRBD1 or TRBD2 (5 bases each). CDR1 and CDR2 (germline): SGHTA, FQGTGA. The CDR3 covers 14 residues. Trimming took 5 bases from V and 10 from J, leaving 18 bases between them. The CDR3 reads CASSTGTWNTEQFF. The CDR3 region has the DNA TGTGCCAGCAGCACCGGGACCTGGAATACGGAGCAGTTCTTC.

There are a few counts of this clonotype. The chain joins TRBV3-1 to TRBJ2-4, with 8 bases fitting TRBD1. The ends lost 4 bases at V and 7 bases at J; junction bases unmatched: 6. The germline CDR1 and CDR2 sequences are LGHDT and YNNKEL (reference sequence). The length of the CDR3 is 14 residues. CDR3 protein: CASSPGQVFNIQYF. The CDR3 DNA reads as TGTGCCAGCAGCCCGGGACAGGTTTTTAACATTCAGTACTTC.

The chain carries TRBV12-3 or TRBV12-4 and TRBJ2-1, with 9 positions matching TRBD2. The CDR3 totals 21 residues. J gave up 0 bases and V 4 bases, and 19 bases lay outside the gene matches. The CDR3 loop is CASSWGGGGDESTSSYNEQFF. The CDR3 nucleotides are TGTGCCAGCAGTTGGGGCGGGGGGGGAGACGAATCTACAAGCTCCTACAATGAGCAGTTCTTC.

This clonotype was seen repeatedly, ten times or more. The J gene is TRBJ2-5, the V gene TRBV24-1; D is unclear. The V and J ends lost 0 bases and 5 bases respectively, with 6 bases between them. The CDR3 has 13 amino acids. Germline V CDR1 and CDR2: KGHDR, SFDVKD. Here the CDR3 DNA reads TGTGCCACCAGTGATTTGGCCGGCGAGACCCAGTACTTC. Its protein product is CATSDLAGETQYF.

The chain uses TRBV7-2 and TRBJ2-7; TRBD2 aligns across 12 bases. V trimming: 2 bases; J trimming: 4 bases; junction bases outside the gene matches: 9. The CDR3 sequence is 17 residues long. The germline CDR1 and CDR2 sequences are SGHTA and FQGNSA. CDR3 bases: TGTGCCAGCAGCTTACCCTCTAGCGGGGGGGCCGGGTACGAGCAGTACTTC. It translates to CASSLPSSGGAGYEQYF.